A single sample gave rise to the 2 T cell receptor beta chains below, sequenced in a study of blood T cell repertoires in COVID-19. Assay: immunoSEQ multiplex PCR; the TCRdb copy retains only in-frame clones and omits some. In the table there are approximately 12,000 clones, about nine tenths of which are singletons. Sequenced material: peripheral blood. These receptors all come from a woman between 65 and 79 years old with active COVID-19.

This chain uses TRBV24-1 with TRBJ1-5; D remains ambiguous. V lost 4 bases to trimming and J lost 5 bases, with 11 bases between them. From germline, CDR1 is KGHDR and CDR2 SFDVKD. CDR3 length: 14 amino acids. The CDR3 spells CATSEAGSHQPQHF. CDR3 DNA sequence: TGTGCCACCAGTGAAGCCGGGAGCCATCAGCCCCAGCATTTT.

This clone was seen once. The rearrangement uses TRBV6-6 and TRBJ2-3, with 9 bases lining up with TRBD1. Germline lookup yields CDR1 MNHNY and CDR2 SVGAGI (reference sequence). The length of the CDR3 is 14 residues. With V trimmed by 7 bases and J by 4 bases, 6 bases remained unmatched. In DNA, the CDR3 is TGTGCCAGCACTCGGACAGGGGCGGCAGATACGCAGTATTTT. Residues: CASTRTGAADTQYF.